This TCR beta chain is drawn from a study of CD8 T cells in ankylosing spondylitis. Study results and limitations: Roughly eight highly homologous variants made up a TCR beta motif that seemed to typify ankylosing spondylitis blood.

Germline lookup yields CDR1 SGHKS and CDR2 YYEKEE (reference sequence). Trimming took 1 base from V and 3 from J, leaving 11 bases between them. The CDR3 length is 15 residues. TCRdb analysed the 5' RACE reads with MiXCR anew, one entry per CDR3 protein. The sample lists some 250,000 distinct CDR3 sequences, 8.6% occurring once. This clonotype was counted at least ten times. Its antigen is as yet unknown. This receptor was taken from a male donor with ankylosing spondylitis or in good health (not recorded which). The sequenced sample consisted of blood, either unsorted or a sorted T cell fraction (not recorded which). J is TRBJ1-5 and V is TRBV5-5; no firm D call. In DNA form, the CDR3 reads TGTGCCAGCAGCTTGTGGTACGGCCCCAATCAGCCCCAGCATTTT. It yields the protein CASSLWYGPNQPQHF.